These T cell receptor beta chains were read from a single sample in a study of blood T cell repertoires in COVID-19. The method was immunoSEQ multiplex PCR; TCRdb's version includes in-frame clones alone and lacks a portion of them. The profile shows around 240,000 clones, almost 85% of them singletons. Sequenced input: peripheral blood. Receptors originate from a woman of 80 years or more with acute or convalescent COVID-19. Each CDR3 is given with its conserved first and last residue. D genes are given only for firm matches. Clone sizes are given selectively: once, few, many, or a class where the clone is expanded.

v_gene	j_gene	abundance	d_gene	CDR3nt	CDR3aa
TRBV10-3	TRBJ2-1	-	TRBD2	TGTGCCATCAGTGACCGGGGGGGTTATAATGAGCAGTTCTTC	CAISDRGGYNEQFF
TRBV5-1	TRBJ2-7	-	TRBD1	TGCGCCAGCAGCCAGGGGGCTGGGAACGAGCAGTACTTC	CASSQGAGNEQYF
TRBV6-5	TRBJ2-7	-	-	TGTGCCAGCAGTTACTCCAGGGGCACCTACGAGCAGTACTTC	CASSYSRGTYEQYF
TRBV14	TRBJ2-7	-	TRBD1	TGTGCCAGCAGCCCCAAGGTGGGGACAGGGGGCTACGAGCAGTACTTC	CASSPKVGTGGYEQYF
TRBV18	TRBJ2-3	-	-	TGTGCCAGCTCACCACCGGGAGTTGGCACAGATACGCAGTATTTT	CASSPPGVGTDTQYF
TRBV18	TRBJ2-1	-	TRBD2	TGTGCCAGCTCACCAGTAGCGGGGGGCCCACAATACAATGAGCAGTTCTTC	CASSPVAGGPQYNEQFF
TRBV7-3	TRBJ2-3	-	TRBD2	TGTGCCAGCAGCCCCTTCTCTAGCGGGAGCACAGATACGCAGTATTTT	CASSPFSSGSTDTQYF
TRBV3-1/TRBV3-2	TRBJ1-5	-	-	TGTGCCAGCAGCCAATACGGGGGGAATCAGCCCCAGCATTTT	CASSQYGGNQPQHF
TRBV3-1/TRBV3-2	TRBJ1-2	-	-	TGTGCCAGCAGCCAAGTGGAGAACTATGGCTACACCTTC	CASSQVENYGYTF
TRBV10-3	TRBJ1-2	once	-	TGTGCGCGTCGGTTAGGGGATAACTATGGCTACACCTTC	CARRLGDNYGYTF
TRBV4-1	TRBJ2-5	-	TRBD2	TGCGCCAGCAGCCACCCCGGGACTAGCGGACAAGAGACCCAGTACTTC	CASSHPGTSGQETQYF
TRBV6-1	TRBJ2-3	few	-	TGTGCCAGCAGTGAAGAGGCGTGGTATAGGGGAGATACGCAGTATTTT	CASSEEAWYRGDTQYF